This TCR beta chain was captured in a study of T cell changes during pregnancy in multiple sclerosis. Germline V gene data show CDR1 as MNHNS and CDR2 as SASEGT. The V gene lost 7 bases and the J gene lost 7 bases, with 17 bases spanning the gap. There are 14 residues in the CDR3. Data came from immunoSEQ multiplex PCR; TCRdb stores just in-frame clones and leaves some out. The table includes 25,000 or so clones, about nine tenths detected once. The genes are TRBV6-1 and TRBJ2-1, with D possibly TRBD2 on 6 matching bases. The receptor comes from a female donor with multiple sclerosis, enrolled in a pregnancy study. Source: CD8+ T cells from peripheral blood mononuclear cells, taken before pregnancy. Written as DNA, the CDR3 is TGTGCCAGCACCCCCGGACGGGAGAATAATGAGCAGTTCTTC. Translation: CASTPGRENNEQFF.